This T cell receptor (beta chain) was retrieved from a study of technical replicates of blood from several donors. The germline CDR1 and CDR2 sequences are SGHTA and FQGTGA. This CDR3 is 15 amino acids long. Trimming removed 6 bases from V and 4 bases from J; junction bases left unmatched: 6. Measured with immunoSEQ multiplex PCR; TCRdb has only the in-frame clones, and not every one. The table lists over 85,000 clones, around 96% of them singletons. Sequencing was carried out using T cells isolated from PBMCs. The chain carries TRBV7-3 and TRBJ1-3; the match to TRBD1 covers 10 bases. This TCR derives from a human donor in good health. The CDR3 sequence: CASSAGTGVGNTIYF. CDR3 nucleotides: TGTGCCAGCAGTGCCGGGACAGGGGTCGGAAACACCATATATTTT.